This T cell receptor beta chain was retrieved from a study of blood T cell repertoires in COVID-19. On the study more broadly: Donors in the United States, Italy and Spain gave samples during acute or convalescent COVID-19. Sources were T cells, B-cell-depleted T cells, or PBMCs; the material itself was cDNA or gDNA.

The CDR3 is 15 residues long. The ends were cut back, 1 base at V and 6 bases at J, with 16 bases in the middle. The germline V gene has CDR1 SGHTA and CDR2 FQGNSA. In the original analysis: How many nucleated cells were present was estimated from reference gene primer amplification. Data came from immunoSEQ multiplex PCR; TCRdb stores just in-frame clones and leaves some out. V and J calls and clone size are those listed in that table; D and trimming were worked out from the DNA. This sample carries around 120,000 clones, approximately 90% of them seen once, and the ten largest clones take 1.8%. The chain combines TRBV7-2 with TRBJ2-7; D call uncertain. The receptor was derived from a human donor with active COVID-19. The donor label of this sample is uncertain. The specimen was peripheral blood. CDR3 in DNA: TGTGCCAGCAGCTTAGACGCGGCCCGTGAGGTCGAGCAGTACTTC. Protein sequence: CASSLDAAREVEQYF.